The entry below describes one TCR beta chain. The antigen is undetermined. The sample belongs to a study of shared clonotypes between healthy human individuals. The data were produced by immunoSEQ multiplex PCR, yet TCRdb's version contains in-frame clones alone and is incomplete. This repertoire shows about 1 million clones, 65% to 75% found once; its top ten account for nearly 1.5%. Study results and caveats: Incomplete sequencing of sorted subsets was indicated by rarefaction despite large depth.

Germline assignment: CDR1 SGHNT and CDR2 YYREEE (reference sequence). The V gene lost 1 base and the J gene lost 5 bases, with 8 bases spanning the gap. The CDR3 loop spans 13 amino acids. This sequence joins TRBV5-4 and TRBJ2-3, with D uncertain. This sequence originates from a man younger than 35 in good health. The sequenced sample consisted of memory CD4+ T cells sorted from blood. Subset specified: CD45RA-negative fraction. The CDR3 DNA follows: TGTGCCAGCAGCTTGTCCGCGCGAGATACGCAGTATTTT. Its translation is CASSLSARDTQYF.